This TCR beta chain was identified during a study of glioma-infiltrating T cells. TCR alpha and beta CDR3 regions were amplified from RNA using iRepertoire nested multiplex PCR. TCRdb itself ran the multiplex PCR reads through MiXCR, one entry per CDR3 protein. The sample contains 300,000 to 400,000 distinct CDR3 sequences, 41% of which appear only once. This CDR3 has 18 residues. The germline gives CDR1 LGHNA, CDR2 YSLEER. The ends lost 2 bases at V and 4 bases at J; junction bases unmatched: 9. The source of this sequence is a human donor with low-grade glioma or glioblastoma, undergoing nonglioma brain surgery, or in good health (not recorded which). The rearrangement links TRBV4-3 to TRBJ2-6; TRBD1 agrees at 9 bases. The sequencing input was glioma tissue, nonneoplastic brain tissue, or PBMCs (not recorded which). The CDR3 DNA reads as TGCGCCAGCAGCCAATTCCCCGGGACAGGGTTAGGGGCCAACGTCCTGACTTTC. The encoded protein is CASSQFPGTGLGANVLTF.